This is a list of T cell receptor beta chains from one sample in a study of blood T cell repertoires in COVID-19. Produced via immunoSEQ multiplex PCR; TCRdb's table is partial and in-frame only. The table records under 65,000 clones, more than 75% of them present only once. The sample taken for sequencing was PBMCs or T cells enriched from blood (not recorded which). All receptors come from a woman aged 50 to 60 with acute COVID-19. Both conserved end residues are part of each CDR3. Fields, in order: clone size, D gene, V gene, J gene, CDR3 DNA, CDR3 protein. A D gene is named only where the DNA matches it firmly. Expanded clones are given a class, and other clones once, few, many or no size at all.

clone size: .
D gene: .
V gene: TRBV29-1
J gene: TRBJ2-7
CDR3 DNA: TGCAGCGTCTCCCCCCGTGGGGCCTCCTACGAGCAGTACTTC
CDR3 protein: CSVSPRGASYEQYF

clone size: .
D gene: .
V gene: TRBV10-3
J gene: TRBJ1-3
CDR3 DNA: TGTGCCATCAGTAGAGGGATTTCTGGAAACACCATATATTTT
CDR3 protein: CAISRGISGNTIYF

clone size: .
D gene: TRBD1
V gene: TRBV3-1/TRBV3-2
J gene: TRBJ1-2
CDR3 DNA: TGTGCCAGCAGTGGACAGGGGGGCCATGGCTACACCTTC
CDR3 protein: CASSGQGGHGYTF

clone size: .
D gene: TRBD1
V gene: TRBV12-3/TRBV12-4
J gene: TRBJ1-3
CDR3 DNA: TGTGCCAGCACCGACAGGGGCAACACCATATATTTT
CDR3 protein: CASTDRGNTIYF

clone size: .
D gene: .
V gene: TRBV5-8
J gene: TRBJ1-1
CDR3 DNA: TGTGCCAGCAGCTGGGGCAGGAACACTGAAGCTTTCTTT
CDR3 protein: CASSWGRNTEAFF

clone size: once
D gene: .
V gene: TRBV20-1
J gene: TRBJ2-2
CDR3 DNA: TGCAGTGCTCTGAACACCGGGGAGCTGTTTTTT
CDR3 protein: CSALNTGELFF

clone size: .
D gene: TRBD1
V gene: TRBV5-4
J gene: TRBJ2-3
CDR3 DNA: TGTGCCAGCAGCCACGACCCGGGACAGGGGGAAGATACGCAGTATTTT
CDR3 protein: CASSHDPGQGEDTQYF

clone size: .
D gene: TRBD1
V gene: TRBV12-3/TRBV12-4
J gene: TRBJ2-1
CDR3 DNA: TGTGCCAGCAGGTCCCGGGACAGGTCTGTGTTCTTC
CDR3 protein: CASRSRDRSVFF

clone size: .
D gene: TRBD1
V gene: TRBV6-5
J gene: TRBJ1-2
CDR3 DNA: TGTGCCAGCCCGGGACAGAACCTTCAGGGCTACACCTTC
CDR3 protein: CASPGQNLQGYTF

clone size: .
D gene: TRBD2
V gene: TRBV12-5
J gene: TRBJ2-3
CDR3 DNA: TGTGCTAGTGGTTGGACTAGCGGGGGGGCTGATACGCAGTATTTT
CDR3 protein: CASGWTSGGADTQYF

clone size: .
D gene: TRBD1
V gene: TRBV6-2/TRBV6-3
J gene: TRBJ2-2
CDR3 DNA: TGTGCCAGCAGCCCCGGACAGGGGAACACCGGGGAGCTGTTTTTT
CDR3 protein: CASSPGQGNTGELFF

clone size: .
D gene: .
V gene: TRBV4-1
J gene: TRBJ1-1
CDR3 DNA: TGCGCCAGCAGCCAGAGGTTCGGGGTAGGCACTGAAGCTTTCTTT
CDR3 protein: CASSQRFGVGTEAFF

clone size: .
D gene: TRBD1
V gene: TRBV27
J gene: TRBJ2-1
CDR3 DNA: TGTGCCAGCAGTTTAAGGGAGCAGGGGGCTTACAATGAGCAGTTCTTC
CDR3 protein: CASSLREQGAYNEQFF

clone size: few
D gene: .
V gene: TRBV12-3/TRBV12-4
J gene: TRBJ2-1
CDR3 DNA: TGTGCCAGCAGTTTCCCCCGGTACAATGAGCAGTTCTTC
CDR3 protein: CASSFPRYNEQFF

clone size: .
D gene: TRBD1
V gene: TRBV10-2
J gene: TRBJ2-1
CDR3 DNA: TGCGCCAGTCGTAGCCCCGGGACAGAGACCAATGAGCAGTTCTTC
CDR3 protein: CASRSPGTETNEQFF

clone size: once
D gene: .
V gene: TRBV4-1
J gene: TRBJ2-6
CDR3 DNA: TGCGCCAGCAGTCCTGTGGGGGGAAAGGCCAACGTCCTGACTTTC
CDR3 protein: CASSPVGGKANVLTF

clone size: .
D gene: .
V gene: TRBV3-1/TRBV3-2
J gene: TRBJ2-7
CDR3 DNA: TGTGCCAGCAGCCGGGCCGGCTACGAGCAGTACTTC
CDR3 protein: CASSRAGYEQYF

clone size: .
D gene: .
V gene: TRBV10-3
J gene: TRBJ1-6
CDR3 DNA: TGTGCCATCAGTGAGGGCGGGAATTCACCCCTCCACTTT
CDR3 protein: CAISEGGNSPLHF

clone size: .
D gene: .
V gene: TRBV11-3
J gene: TRBJ1-1
CDR3 DNA: TGTGCCAGCAGCTTAGATTCATCCATGAACACTGAAGCTTTCTTT
CDR3 protein: CASSLDSSMNTEAFF

clone size: few
D gene: TRBD1
V gene: TRBV6-6
J gene: TRBJ1-2
CDR3 DNA: TGTGCCAGCAGTTACGGGACAGGGCACTCCAACTATGGCTACACCTTC
CDR3 protein: CASSYGTGHSNYGYTF

clone size: .
D gene: .
V gene: TRBV19
J gene: TRBJ1-1
CDR3 DNA: TGTGCCAGTAGTATACAGGGGCAGAACACTGAAGCTTTCTTT
CDR3 protein: CASSIQGQNTEAFF

clone size: .
D gene: .
V gene: TRBV25-1
J gene: TRBJ2-1
CDR3 DNA: TGTGCCAGCAGTGATTTACAGGATCCTTTCAATGAGCAGTTCTTC
CDR3 protein: CASSDLQDPFNEQFF

clone size: .
D gene: .
V gene: TRBV10-2
J gene: TRBJ1-1
CDR3 DNA: TGCGCCAGCAGTGAGATATCGGACACTGAAGCTTTCTTT
CDR3 protein: CASSEISDTEAFF

clone size: .
D gene: TRBD2
V gene: TRBV28
J gene: TRBJ2-1
CDR3 DNA: TGTGCCAGCAGTTTGAGCGGGGGACTCTTATTCTACAATGAGCAGTTCTTC
CDR3 protein: CASSLSGGLLFYNEQFF

clone size: .
D gene: .
V gene: TRBV7-9
J gene: TRBJ1-2
CDR3 DNA: TGTGCCAGCAGCTTAGCCCAGTCCTATGGCTACACCTTC
CDR3 protein: CASSLAQSYGYTF

clone size: .
D gene: TRBD1
V gene: TRBV7-9
J gene: TRBJ2-3
CDR3 DNA: TGTGCCAGCAGCTTAGGGCGACAGGGGGGCACAGATACGCAGTATTTT
CDR3 protein: CASSLGRQGGTDTQYF

clone size: .
D gene: .
V gene: TRBV27
J gene: TRBJ1-2
CDR3 DNA: TGTGCCAGCAGTTTGTTTGGGGGAGGCAACTATGGCTACACCTTC
CDR3 protein: CASSLFGGGNYGYTF

clone size: .
D gene: TRBD2
V gene: TRBV6-5
J gene: TRBJ2-7
CDR3 DNA: TGTGCCAGCAGGCGGGGGGGCAAATACGAGCAGTACTTC
CDR3 protein: CASRRGGKYEQYF

clone size: .
D gene: TRBD2
V gene: TRBV7-6
J gene: TRBJ2-3
CDR3 DNA: TGTGCCAGCAGCTTGGGGACTAGCGGGTTCACAGATACGCAGTATTTT
CDR3 protein: CASSLGTSGFTDTQYF

clone size: .
D gene: TRBD2
V gene: TRBV11-3
J gene: TRBJ2-1
CDR3 DNA: TGTGCCAGCAGCCGAATTCCGGCTAGCGGGGCTAGCAATGAGCAGTTCTTC
CDR3 protein: CASSRIPASGASNEQFF

clone size: .
D gene: TRBD2
V gene: TRBV28
J gene: TRBJ2-1
CDR3 DNA: TGTGCCAGCAGTTCCCTCCTAGCGGGGACCTACAATGAGCAGTTCTTC
CDR3 protein: CASSSLLAGTYNEQFF

clone size: .
D gene: .
V gene: TRBV2
J gene: TRBJ2-3
CDR3 DNA: TGTGCCAGCGCCACTGAGGGTTTCTTAGGGCAGTATTTT
CDR3 protein: CASATEGFLGQYF

clone size: .
D gene: TRBD2
V gene: TRBV11-2
J gene: TRBJ2-7
CDR3 DNA: TGTGCCAGCAGCTCCCCGGGACTAGCTGCCTACGAGCAGTACTTC
CDR3 protein: CASSSPGLAAYEQYF

clone size: .
D gene: .
V gene: TRBV7-3
J gene: TRBJ2-3
CDR3 DNA: TGTGCCAGCAGCTTAGGGACACATAGCACAGATACGCAGTATTTT
CDR3 protein: CASSLGTHSTDTQYF

clone size: once
D gene: TRBD1
V gene: TRBV9
J gene: TRBJ1-2
CDR3 DNA: TGTGCCAGCAGCGATAACAGGGGGAACTATGGCTACACCTTC
CDR3 protein: CASSDNRGNYGYTF

clone size: .
D gene: .
V gene: TRBV30
J gene: TRBJ2-3
CDR3 DNA: TGTGCCTGGAGAGAAGGACTTTCCTACACAGATACGCAGTATTTT
CDR3 protein: CAWREGLSYTDTQYF

clone size: .
D gene: TRBD1
V gene: TRBV27
J gene: TRBJ1-2
CDR3 DNA: TGTGCCAGCAGTTTATCAGGACAGGGGCTATGGGGTAACTATGGCTACACCTTC
CDR3 protein: CASSLSGQGLWGNYGYTF

clone size: .
D gene: TRBD2
V gene: TRBV5-1
J gene: TRBJ2-5
CDR3 DNA: TGCGCCAGCAGCTCGGGACTAGCGAGAGAGACCCAGTACTTC
CDR3 protein: CASSSGLARETQYF

clone size: .
D gene: .
V gene: TRBV24-1
J gene: TRBJ2-5
CDR3 DNA: TGTGCCACCAGTGATTCCAGGGTAATGGAAGAGACCCAGTACTTC
CDR3 protein: CATSDSRVMEETQYF

clone size: .
D gene: TRBD2
V gene: TRBV7-7
J gene: TRBJ2-5
CDR3 DNA: TGTGCTAGCAGCTATACGGGACTAGCAGGAGAGACCCAGTACTTC
CDR3 protein: CASSYTGLAGETQYF

clone size: .
D gene: TRBD1
V gene: TRBV5-1
J gene: TRBJ1-2
CDR3 DNA: TGCGCCAGCAGGGGGACAGCATCTAACTATGGCTACACCTTC
CDR3 protein: CASRGTASNYGYTF

clone size: once
D gene: .
V gene: TRBV9
J gene: TRBJ1-6
CDR3 DNA: TGTGCCAGCAGCGAACCGGGACTCTATTCACCCCTCCACTTT
CDR3 protein: CASSEPGLYSPLHF

clone size: .
D gene: .
V gene: TRBV30
J gene: TRBJ1-1
CDR3 DNA: TGTGCCTGGAGTGTACTCTTGAACACTGAAGCTTTCTTT
CDR3 protein: CAWSVLLNTEAFF

clone size: .
D gene: TRBD2
V gene: TRBV5-1
J gene: TRBJ2-4
CDR3 DNA: TGCGCCAGCAGCTTGAATCGCGGGGGGTCGAAAAACATTCAGTACTTC
CDR3 protein: CASSLNRGGSKNIQYF

clone size: .
D gene: .
V gene: TRBV2
J gene: TRBJ2-3
CDR3 DNA: TGTGCCAGCAATGGGTTAGCGGCTAGCACAGATACGCAGTATTTT
CDR3 protein: CASNGLAASTDTQYF

clone size: .
D gene: .
V gene: TRBV6-5
J gene: TRBJ1-2
CDR3 DNA: TGTGCCAGCAGTCCGGACAGAGACTATGGCTACACCTTC
CDR3 protein: CASSPDRDYGYTF

clone size: .
D gene: TRBD1
V gene: TRBV9
J gene: TRBJ2-5
CDR3 DNA: TGTGCCAGCAGCCCTGGGGACAGCCAAGTGGGGTTGCAAGAGACCCAGTACTTC
CDR3 protein: CASSPGDSQVGLQETQYF

clone size: .
D gene: .
V gene: TRBV6-5
J gene: TRBJ2-7
CDR3 DNA: TGTGCCAGCTCCCAGGAGGGCAGGGGGATTTACGAGCAGTACTTC
CDR3 protein: CASSQEGRGIYEQYF

clone size: .
D gene: .
V gene: TRBV28
J gene: TRBJ2-1
CDR3 DNA: TGTGCCAGCAGTTTATCGGGGCGGGGAATGGACAATGAGCAGTTCTTC
CDR3 protein: CASSLSGRGMDNEQFF

clone size: .
D gene: .
V gene: TRBV6-5
J gene: TRBJ2-7
CDR3 DNA: TGTGCCAGCAGTTCAAGAGGGTTTACCTACGAGCAGTACTTC
CDR3 protein: CASSSRGFTYEQYF

clone size: .
D gene: .
V gene: TRBV5-1
J gene: TRBJ2-3
CDR3 DNA: TGCGCCAGCAGCCCTAGCGTTAGCACAGATACGCAGTATTTT
CDR3 protein: CASSPSVSTDTQYF

clone size: few
D gene: TRBD1
V gene: TRBV4-1
J gene: TRBJ1-6
CDR3 DNA: TGCGCCAGCAGCCGTAATCCGGGACAGGGAAATTCACCCCTCCACTTT
CDR3 protein: CASSRNPGQGNSPLHF

clone size: .
D gene: .
V gene: TRBV6-5
J gene: TRBJ1-6
CDR3 DNA: TGTGCCAGCAGCTTCGACAGCCTCCGGTCACCCCTCCACTTT
CDR3 protein: CASSFDSLRSPLHF

clone size: .
D gene: TRBD1
V gene: TRBV4-2
J gene: TRBJ2-1
CDR3 DNA: TGTGCCAGCAGCCAAGAAGGGACAGCCTACAATGAGCAGTTCTTC
CDR3 protein: CASSQEGTAYNEQFF

clone size: once
D gene: .
V gene: TRBV14
J gene: TRBJ1-6
CDR3 DNA: TGTGCCAGCAGGCGGACAGACTACTCCTATAATTCACCCCTCCACTTT
CDR3 protein: CASRRTDYSYNSPLHF

clone size: .
D gene: .
V gene: TRBV12-3/TRBV12-4
J gene: TRBJ1-2
CDR3 DNA: TGTGCCAGCAGTCCGATCACAGGGAATGGCTACACCTTC
CDR3 protein: CASSPITGNGYTF